These 32 T cell receptor beta chains originate from one sample sequenced in a study of blood T cell repertoires in COVID-19. This table comes from immunoSEQ multiplex PCR, and its TCRdb copy is limited to in-frame clones, with some not included. The table lists about 26,000 clones, more than 85% of them singletons. Sequencing was performed on peripheral blood. Receptor source: a human donor in a cohort sampled during active COVID-19.

V is TRBV7-2 and J is TRBJ2-7; 9 positions agree with TRBD1. The CDR3 totals 13 residues. V was clipped by 5 bases and J by 4 bases; unmatched bases: 3. CDR1 and CDR2 (germline): SGHTA, FQGNSA. CDR3 loop: CASSRQGGYEQYF. As DNA, the CDR3 is TGTGCCAGCAGCCGACAGGGGGGGTACGAGCAGTACTTC.

The genes are TRBV3-1 (or the pseudogene TRBV3-2) and TRBJ1-4; D is unresolved. This CDR3 comprises 13 residues. From germline, CDR1 is LGHDT and CDR2 YNNKEL (reference sequence). Trimming pared 5 bases from V and 8 bases from J, leaving 12 bases between. CDR3 region: CASSGRSYEKLFF. In nucleotides, the CDR3 is TGTGCCAGCAGCGGCAGGTCATACGAAAAACTGTTTTTT.

The chain uses TRBV6-6 and TRBJ2-6; D uncertain. V dropped 0 bases and J dropped 2 bases, with 5 bases sitting between them. The CDR3 is made up of 15 amino acids. The V gene's germline CDR1 is MNHNY and CDR2 SVGAGI (reference sequence). Here the CDR3 reads CASSYSLAGANVLTF. CDR3 nucleotides: TGTGCCAGCAGTTACTCCCTAGCTGGGGCCAACGTCCTGACTTTC.

The gene calls are TRBV12-3 or TRBV12-4 and TRBJ1-1; D uncertain. V was cut by 3 bases and J by 12 bases, with 11 bases left in between. The length of the CDR3 is 11 residues. In DNA form, the CDR3 reads TGTGCCAGCAGTTTCGTCGAGAGGCCTTTCTTT. Residues: CASSFVERPFF.

The chain employs TRBV2 and TRBJ2-7, with D perhaps matching TRBD1 (5 bases). V shed 6 bases and J shed 4 bases, with 10 bases lying between them. Germline V gene data show CDR1 as SNHLY and CDR2 as FYNNEI. This CDR3 contains 12 residues. CDR3 sequence: CASRAQGYEQYF. The CDR3 nucleotides are TGTGCCAGCAGAGCTCAGGGATACGAGCAGTACTTC.

The J gene is TRBJ2-7, the V gene TRBV24-1, with TRBD1 identical over 10 bases. The CDR3 loop spans 14 amino acids. From germline, CDR1 is KGHDR and CDR2 SFDVKD. Germline trimming cut 3 bases from V and 9 bases from J; bases unmatched to any gene: 7. The chain's CDR3 is CATSDQDRGNGQYF. The DNA of the CDR3 is TGTGCCACCAGTGATCAGGACAGGGGGAATGGGCAGTACTTC.

The J gene is TRBJ2-7, the V gene TRBV5-4, with 9 bases fitting TRBD1. CDR1 is SGHNT, CDR2 YYREEE, per germline (reference sequence). V was clipped by 0 bases and J by 6 bases; unmatched bases: 4. This CDR3 contains 14 residues. For the CDR3, the DNA is TGTGCCAGCAGCTTGGACCCGACAGGGGGCGAGCAGTACTTC. Its translation: CASSLDPTGGEQYF.

The count of this clone is one. The V call is TRBV6-4, the J call TRBJ2-1, with a tentative D call TRBD1 (6 bases). From germline, CDR1 is MRHNA and CDR2 SNTAGT. V lost 2 bases, J lost 5 bases, and 13 bases lay in between. CDR3 length equals 15 residues. The CDR3 loop reads CASSDRRGPNNEQFF. The CDR3 nucleotides are TGTGCCAGCAGTGACCGCAGGGGCCCCAACAATGAGCAGTTCTTC.

J is TRBJ1-3 and V is TRBV28, with 7 nucleotides matching TRBD1. The CDR3 has 14 amino acids. Looked up from germline, CDR1 is MDHEN and CDR2 is SYDVKM. V shed 5 bases and J 2 bases; nucleotides not matched to a gene: 3. Written as DNA, the CDR3 is TGTGCCAGCAGTCTGACAGGGACTGGAAACACCATATATTTT. Translation: CASSLTGTGNTIYF.

This chain links TRBV14 with TRBJ2-7; D possibly corresponds to TRBD1 (5 bases). The CDR3 length is 16 residues. The germline V gene encodes CDR1 SGHDN and CDR2 FVKESK. Trimming took 5 bases from V and 1 from J, leaving 18 bases between them. CDR3: CASSALGQPLSYEQYF. The CDR3 DNA follows: TGTGCCAGCAGCGCTCTTGGACAACCACTTTCCTACGAGCAGTACTTC.

The chain is built from TRBV5-5 and TRBJ1-4; TRBD1 aligns across 10 bases. V shed 4 bases, J shed 7 bases, and the junction held 7 bases outside the gene matches. The CDR3 is 15 residues long. CDR1 is SGHKS, CDR2 YYEKEE, per germline (reference sequence). The CDR3 sequence: CASSLDRDRGEKLFF. The CDR3 nucleotides read TGTGCCAGCAGCCTTGACCGGGACAGGGGTGAAAAACTGTTTTTT.

The chain is built from TRBV5-4 and TRBJ2-2; 9 positions match TRBD2. The CDR3 runs 15 residues. Germline V gives CDR1 SGHNT, CDR2 YYREEE (reference sequence). Trimming took 4 bases from V and 1 from J; bases not matched to a gene: 2. The chain's CDR3 is CASSPLAGNTGELFF. The CDR3 nucleotides are TGTGCCAGCAGCCCACTAGCGGGGAACACCGGGGAGCTGTTTTTT.

The J gene is TRBJ2-1, the V gene TRBV7-9; TRBD2 agrees at 7 bases. Germline V gene sequence: CDR1 SEHNR, CDR2 FQNEAQ (reference sequence). The trim removed 5 bases at V and 9 bases at J, leaving 13 bases unmatched. This CDR3 spans 15 amino acids. The chain's CDR3 is CASSRGGVGAGEQFF. The CDR3 bases are TGTGCCAGCAGCCGCGGGGGAGTTGGGGCTGGTGAGCAGTTCTTC. The full variable domain, its missing parts supplied by reference TRBV7-9 and TRBJ2-1, is DTGVSQNPRHKITKRGQNVTFRCDPISEHNRLYWYRQTLGQGPEFLTYFQNEAQLEKSRLLSDRFSAERPKGSFSTLEIQRTEQGDSAMYLCASSRGGVGAGEQFFGPGTRLTVL.

The chain joins TRBV11-3 to TRBJ1-2; D gene ambiguous. Germline loops: CDR1 SGHNT, CDR2 YENEEA. This CDR3 has 12 amino acids. V lost 0 bases and J lost 4, with 3 bases in between. The CDR3 loop is CASSLDRYGYTF. CDR3 DNA: TGTGCCAGCAGCTTAGACCGCTATGGCTACACCTTC.

The V call is TRBV7-8, the J call TRBJ2-2, with 8 bases lining up with TRBD2. The length of the CDR3 is 15 residues. Trimming removed 2 bases from V and 5 bases from J; junction bases left unmatched: 4. Germline loops: CDR1 SGHVS, CDR2 FQNEAQ. CDR3: CASSLSGGRTGELFF. The CDR3 bases are TGTGCCAGCAGCTTAAGCGGGGGCCGAACCGGGGAGCTGTTTTTT. Full variable domain (remainder filled in from reference TRBV7-8 and TRBJ2-2): GAGVSQSPRYKVAKRGQDVALRCDPISGHVSLFWYQQALGQGPEFLTYFQNEAQLDKSGLPSDRFFAERPEGSVSTLKIQRTQQEDSAVYLCASSLSGGRTGELFFGEGSRLTVL.

As regards this clone: Within the sample, other DNA sequences also encode this same CDR3. V and J are TRBV7-2 and TRBJ2-1; 8 positions match TRBD1. CDR3 length: 15 amino acids. Trimming cost V 5 bases and J 0 bases; bases outside gene matches: 3. Germline V CDR1 and CDR2: SGHTA, FQGNSA. The CDR3 DNA follows: TGTGCCAGCAGCCTCGACAGGGGCTCCTACAATGAGCAGTTCTTC. This sequence encodes CASSLDRGSYNEQFF.

This clone was picked up one time. V is TRBV5-5 and J is TRBJ1-2; 11 positions match TRBD1. V trimming: 6 bases; J trimming: 4 bases; junction bases outside the gene matches: 11. Germline V gene sequence: CDR1 SGHKS, CDR2 YYEKEE (reference sequence). CDR3 length: 16 residues. This CDR3 reads CASTYRMGQGVYGYTF. For the CDR3, the DNA is TGTGCCAGCACCTATCGGATGGGACAGGGGGTCTATGGCTACACCTTC.

The V and J genes are TRBV30 and TRBJ2-1; D remains unclear. V was trimmed by 0 bases and J by 8 bases, leaving 14 bases between them. The CDR3 covers 14 residues. The germline gives CDR1 GTSNPN, CDR2 SVGIG (reference sequence). CDR3: CAWSVPGGWDEQFF. The CDR3 bases are TGTGCCTGGAGTGTACCCGGCGGTTGGGATGAGCAGTTCTTC.

The chain carries TRBV29-1 and TRBJ2-1; 8 bases are a match to TRBD1. V trimming: 3 bases; J trimming: 4 bases; junction bases outside the gene matches: 5. The CDR3 consists of 14 residues. Per the germline V gene, CDR1 is SQVTM and CDR2 is ANQGSEA. In nucleotides, the CDR3 is TGCAGCGTTGACCGGGACAGGTCGTACAATGAGCAGTTCTTC. Residues: CSVDRDRSYNEQFF.

The chain is built from TRBV9 and TRBJ1-4, with TRBD1 as a possible D gene (6 bases). CDR3 size: 17 residues. Trimming stripped 4 bases from V and 4 bases from J, with 20 bases between. Germline V gene sequence: CDR1 SGDLS, CDR2 YYNGEE. The CDR3 here is CASSNRDTFFSNEKLFF. The CDR3 nucleotides are TGTGCCAGCAGCAACCGGGACACCTTCTTTAGTAATGAAAAACTGTTTTTT.

The V call is TRBV28, the J call TRBJ1-2, with D hard to call. The germline V gene encodes CDR1 MDHEN and CDR2 SYDVKM. The CDR3 sequence is 15 residues long. Between the trimmed V and J ends, which lost 5 bases and 0 bases, there was a span of 13 bases. The CDR3, as DNA: TGTGCCAGCAGTGTTCCGTCCCTAGCTAACTATGGCTACACCTTC. Translating it yields CASSVPSLANYGYTF.

CDR3 in DNA: TGTGCCAGCAGCCTGAAGGGGGCCCAGACTAGCGGGAGTTGGACAGATACGCAGTATTTT. It encodes CASSLKGAQTSGSWTDTQYF. The gene calls are TRBV21-1 and TRBJ2-3; the D call TRBD2 from the table was never checked on the DNA. TRBV21-1 has pseudogene status. The CDR3 totals 20 residues.

The rearrangement joins TRBV7-2 to TRBJ1-4; TRBD1 aligns across 8 bases. From germline, CDR1 is SGHTA and CDR2 FQGNSA. The CDR3 is 12 amino acids. The trim removed 8 bases at V and 8 bases at J, leaving 4 bases unmatched. CDR3 amino acids: CASQTGVEKLFF. DNA for the CDR3: TGTGCCAGCCAGACAGGGGTGGAAAAACTGTTTTTT. The whole variable domain, filled in from reference TRBV7-2 and TRBJ1-4, reads GAGVSQSPSNKVTEKGKDVELRCDPISGHTALYWYRQSLGQGLEFLIYFQGNSAPDKSGLPSDRFSAERTGGSVSTLTIQRTQQEDSAVYLCASQTGVEKLFFGSGTQLSVL.

This clone was seen only once. This sequence joins TRBV25-1 and TRBJ2-5; D is unresolved. The CDR3 spans 16 residues. Germline loops: CDR1 MGHDK, CDR2 SYGVNS. V was pared by 6 bases and J by 2 bases, with 19 bases between. The CDR3 bases are TGTGCCAGCAGCGAACAAAGTTTTAGAGCACAAGAGACCCAGTACTTC. The encoded protein is CASSEQSFRAQETQYF.

The chain has TRBV30 and TRBJ2-7; the D gene is possibly TRBD1 (6 bases). Trimming stripped 0 bases from V and 1 base from J, with 19 bases between. In germline, CDR1 is GTSNPN, CDR2 SVGIG (reference sequence). The CDR3 consists of 17 residues. The DNA of the CDR3 is TGTGCCTGGAGTGTACGATTCGGCTCGGACAGATCCTACGAGCAGTACTTC. The encoded protein is CAWSVRFGSDRSYEQYF.

The chain is built from TRBV7-9 and TRBJ2-1, with 9 bases that match TRBD1. The germline V gene has CDR1 SEHNR and CDR2 FQNEAQ (reference sequence). V trimming: 10 bases; J trimming: 3 bases; junction bases outside the gene matches: 10. The CDR3 is 15 amino acids. The CDR3 reads CANVQTGGSYNEQFF. The DNA of the CDR3 is TGTGCCAACGTACAGACAGGGGGTAGCTACAATGAGCAGTTCTTC.

This chain joins TRBV19 and TRBJ2-1; 7 bases are shared with TRBD1. This CDR3 contains 14 residues. From germline, CDR1 is LNHDA and CDR2 SQIVND (reference sequence). J lost 6 bases, V lost 1 base, and 3 bases had no gene match. This CDR3 is CASSIGPGGNEQFF. The CDR3 nucleotides are TGTGCCAGTAGTATAGGACCAGGGGGCAATGAGCAGTTCTTC.

The V call is TRBV6-6, the J call TRBJ2-7; 9 bases are a match to TRBD2. The germline V gene has CDR1 MNHNY and CDR2 SVGAGI (reference sequence). CDR3 length: 16 amino acids. The V segment lost 4 bases and the J segment 2 bases; nucleotides outside the gene matches: 9. The CDR3: CASSSQSGGTPYEQYF. CDR3 bases: TGTGCCAGCAGTTCCCAAAGCGGGGGGACACCCTACGAGCAGTACTTC.

The chain couples TRBV28 to TRBJ1-2; 7 positions agree with TRBD1. In germline, CDR1 is MDHEN, CDR2 SYDVKM. Germline trimming cut 3 bases from V and 0 bases from J; bases unmatched to any gene: 1. The CDR3 spans 14 residues. In DNA form, the CDR3 reads TGTGCCAGCAGTTTCGGGACAGCTAACTATGGCTACACCTTC. This translates into CASSFGTANYGYTF.

The chain recombines TRBV5-1 with TRBJ2-2; D unresolved. Trimming removed 3 bases at V and 6 bases at J, with 12 bases between. This CDR3 is built from 14 residues. The germline gives CDR1 SGHRS, CDR2 YFSETQ. DNA of the CDR3: TGCGCCAGCAGCTGGAGCCGGTATTCCGGGGAGCTGTTTTTT. Translating gives CASSWSRYSGELFF.

The J gene is TRBJ2-6, the V gene TRBV6-2 or TRBV6-3, with D maybe TRBD1 (6 bases). CDR3 length equals 15 residues. Germline-derived CDR1 and CDR2 are MNHEY and SVGEGT. V was shortened by 4 bases and J by 4 bases, with 11 bases between the two germline ends. The CDR3 is CASSSTGSGANVLTF. The CDR3 DNA is TGTGCCAGCAGTTCCACAGGGTCAGGGGCCAACGTCCTGACTTTC.

This clone showed up just a few times. The rearrangement uses TRBV6-2 or TRBV6-3 and TRBJ2-5; possible D gene TRBD1, 5 bases. The germline CDR1 and CDR2 sequences are MNHEY and SVGEGT. The length of the CDR3 is 15 residues. Trimming took off 5 bases at V and 5 bases at J, with 18 bases between the two ends. The DNA of the CDR3 is TGTGCCAGCAGTCAAACGAATAGGGGCTGGGAGACCCAGTACTTC. It specifies CASSQTNRGWETQYF.